The 8 T cell receptor beta chains below come from one sample, sequenced in a study of T cells in Graves' hyperthyroidism and ophthalmopathy. TCR beta CDR3 region amplification was performed from RNA transcripts. A first-round RT-PCR of the TCR CDR3 used the HTBI primer set. TCRdb analysed the multiplex PCR reads with MiXCR anew, one entry per CDR3 protein. Of approximately 700,000 distinct CDR3 sequences listed, approximately 16% were seen once; the top ten hold 8.4%. The sequenced sample was blood. The receptor set was obtained from a man younger than 30 with Graves' hyperthyroidism.

This clonotype was detected a few times. The chain uses TRBV12-5 and TRBJ2-2, with no clear D. CDR1 is LGHNT and CDR2 is FRNRAP in the germline V gene. Trimming took off 5 bases at V and 5 bases at J, with 6 bases between the two ends. The CDR3 has 12 residues. The CDR3 is CASGPGTGELFF. The CDR3 DNA follows: TGTGCTAGTGGTCCTGGGACCGGGGAGCTGTTTTTT. The full variable domain, with the rest looked up from reference TRBV12-5 and TRBJ2-2, is DARVTQTPRHKVTEMGQEVTMRCQPILGHNTVFWYRQTMMQGLELLAYFRNRAPLDDSGMPKDRFSAEMPDATLATLKIQPSEPRDSAVYFCASGPGTGELFFGEGSRLTVL.

This clonotype was seen many times. The chain combines TRBV28 with TRBJ2-1, with TRBD2 matching over 7 bases. CDR3 size: 15 residues. V shed 6 bases, J shed 1 base, and the junction held 6 bases outside the gene matches. Germline V CDR1 and CDR2: MDHEN, SYDVKM. The CDR3 here is CASSATSASYNEQFF. The DNA for the CDR3 is TGTGCCAGCAGCGCTACTAGCGCGTCCTACAATGAGCAGTTCTTC.

The chain combines TRBV9 with TRBJ1-3; D unresolved. The germline gives CDR1 SGDLS, CDR2 YYNGEE. CDR3 length equals 16 residues. The germline V and J ends were trimmed by 4 bases and 2 bases, with 16 bases remaining between them. In DNA, the CDR3 is TGTGCCAGCAGCCAAGATTCCACCGGGGCTGGAAACACCATATATTTT. It codes for CASSQDSTGAGNTIYF. Full variable domain (outside the CDR3, taken from reference TRBV9 and TRBJ1-3): DSGVTQTPKHLITATGQRVTLRCSPRSGDLSVYWYQQSLDQGLQFLIQYYNGEERAKGNILERFSAQQFPDLHSELNLSSLELGDSALYFCASSQDSTGAGNTIYFGEGSWLTVV.

The gene calls are TRBV12-3 or TRBV12-4 and TRBJ2-3; D remains ambiguous. The ends were cut back, 6 bases at V and 1 base at J, with 11 bases in the middle. The CDR3 is 14 residues long. CDR3 region: CASSNTARTDTQYF. CDR3 DNA sequence: TGTGCCAGCAGCAACACGGCCCGCACAGATACGCAGTATTTT.

This clonotype was detected many times. The V call is TRBV20-1, the J call TRBJ2-3; the match to TRBD2 covers 10 bases. With 4 bases clipped from V and 0 bases from J, the junction kept 10 bases outside the gene matches. Germline V lookup: CDR1 DFQATT, CDR2 SNEGSKA (reference sequence). This CDR3 comprises 17 residues. CDR3 protein: CSAKDTSGASSTDTQYF. The CDR3 DNA reads as TGCAGTGCTAAAGATACTAGCGGGGCCTCTAGCACAGATACGCAGTATTTT.

This clonotype was counted many times. CDR3 protein: CASSPNSGGYTF. In DNA form, the CDR3 reads TGTGCCAGCTCACCCAACAGCGGCGGCTACACCTTC. The gene calls are TRBV18 and TRBJ1-2; the D is unclear. With 3 bases removed from V and 8 bases from J, the gap between germline ends came to 10 bases. The CDR3 consists of 12 residues. The germline CDR1 and CDR2 sequences are KGHSH and LQKENI.

This clonotype has just a few counts. This rearrangement joins TRBV29-1 to TRBJ2-5; D is possibly TRBD1 (5 bases). V lost 7 bases and J 2 bases, leaving 11 bases between the germline ends. Germline CDR1 is SQVTM and CDR2 is ANQGSEA. The CDR3 sequence is 12 residues long. The CDR3 DNA is TGCAGCGCGGACGACAGTCAAGAGACCCAGTACTTC. It is translated as CSADDSQETQYF.

J is TRBJ2-1 and V is TRBV6-2 or TRBV6-3; 11 bases line up with TRBD2. After removal of 2 bases from V and 2 bases from J, the junction contained 2 bases not matched to a gene. The germline gives CDR1 MNHEY, CDR2 SVGEGT. The CDR3 consists of 16 residues. The CDR3 nucleotides read TGTGCCAGCAGTTACCAGACTAGCGGGACCTACAATGAGCAGTTCTTC. This encodes CASSYQTSGTYNEQFF.